The source of this TCR beta chain is a study of blood T cell repertoires in COVID-19. Some clones are missing from TCRdb's copy, which holds only in-frame ones; the method was immunoSEQ multiplex PCR. The repertoire includes 80,000 to 100,000 clones, about 86% of them detected once, and roughly 13% sits in the top ten. V lost 4 bases and J 3 bases, leaving 10 bases between the germline ends. Germline assignment: CDR1 SNHLY and CDR2 FYNNEI. The CDR3 covers 14 residues. The sample holds a few counts of this clone. Specimen: peripheral blood. This sequence joins TRBV2 and TRBJ1-5; D gene ambiguous. The receptor comes from a woman in her sixties in a cohort sampled during active or convalescent COVID-19. The CDR3 here is CASSVRVANQPQHF. CDR3 in DNA: TGTGCCAGCAGTGTCCGGGTCGCCAATCAGCCCCAGCATTTT.